This entry features one TCR beta chain sequence. Antigen: not known. In the PCR, 60 Vbeta and 13 Jbeta primers were used. Sequencing used immunoSEQ multiplex PCR; TCRdb keeps in-frame clones, though not all of them. In the table there are about 160,000 clones, approximately 78% of which are singletons. The data belong to a study of cytomegalovirus exposure and HLA in healthy donors. The length of the CDR3 is 13 residues. Trimming pared 7 bases from V and 6 bases from J, leaving 18 bases between. Germline V gene lookup returns CDR1 SQVTM and CDR2 ANQGSEA. Points from the study as a whole: The authors judged a highly shared variant cluster likely a sequencing artifact. Later findings reportedly placed an Asian-associated ancestry cluster below the approximately 670-donor mean for N-insertions. Researchers counted around 180 TCR beta chains as cytomegalovirus-associated.

The chain combines TRBV29-1 with TRBJ1-2; possibly TRBD1 for D (5 bases). The source of this sequence is a girl aged 2 to 9 in good health and CMV-seropositive. Sequencing was done on a sample of PBMCs. CDR3 in DNA: TGCAGCGCCGCCCCGCAGGGTACGGATGGCTACACCTTC. Protein sequence: CSAAPQGTDGYTF.